These 28 T cell receptor beta chains originate from one sample sequenced in a study of shared clonotypes between healthy human individuals. The table came from immunoSEQ multiplex PCR; TCRdb's copy has only in-frame clones and leaves some out. The sample includes about 1.1 million clones, roughly 77% of them seen just once. Sequences were obtained from memory CD4+ T cells from PBMCs. Stated subset: CD45RA-negative fraction. The receptors originated from a man aged 18 to 29 in good health. Some clones in this sample may be carry-over from other donors' samples.

V is TRBV7-9 and J is TRBJ2-7; no firm D call. This CDR3 region has 15 residues. Between the trimmed V and J ends, which lost 5 bases and 0 bases, there was a span of 14 bases. Germline CDR1 reads SEHNR; CDR2 reads FQNEAQ (reference sequence). The CDR3 is CASSPEAWISYEQYF. CDR3 coding DNA: TGTGCCAGCAGCCCAGAGGCGTGGATCTCCTACGAGCAGTACTTC.

The chain carries TRBV4-1 and TRBJ1-4, with no clear D. Deletions cut 3 bases from V and 6 bases from J, with 14 bases between. This CDR3 region has 15 residues. CDR1 and CDR2 from the germline V gene are MGHRA and YSYEKL. The CDR3 nucleotides are TGCGCCAGCAGCCAGGGCGATCTGGCGGATGAAAAACTGTTTTTT. Its protein product is CASSQGDLADEKLFF.

The CDR3 coding sequence is TGTGCCAGCAGATTACTAAAACAGCAGTTCTTC. As protein: CASRLLKQQFF. The rearrangement joins TRBV2 to TRBJ2-1; D is ambiguous. The CDR3 is made up of 11 amino acids. Germline CDR1 reads SNHLY; CDR2 reads FYNNEI. Trimming pared 6 bases from V and 11 bases from J, leaving 11 bases between.

This chain connects TRBV2 to TRBJ1-4; D is ambiguous. The V end lost 5 bases, the J end lost 8 bases, and 15 bases lay between the germline ends. The CDR3 contains 14 residues. Looked up from germline, CDR1 is SNHLY and CDR2 is FYNNEI. In DNA form, the CDR3 reads TGTGCCAGCAGTCCACTTAGGACGGGAGAAAAACTGTTTTTT. This translates into CASSPLRTGEKLFF.

This chain links TRBV6-1 with TRBJ2-3; 8 positions match TRBD2. This CDR3 has 13 residues. Germline CDR1 and CDR2: MNHNS and SASEGT. V lost 1 base and J lost 14; bases outside the gene matches: 8. Written as DNA, the CDR3 is TGTGCCAGCAGTGAAGTGGCGGGAGGCCCCAGGTATTTT. This gives the protein CASSEVAGGPRYF.

In DNA, the CDR3 is TGTGCCAGCACCGGGGGCACCGGGGAGCTGTTTTTT. This translates into CASTGGTGELFF. The chain joins TRBV6-6 to TRBJ2-2, with D possibly being TRBD2 (6 bases). Trimming left V 7 bases short and J 4 bases short, with 7 bases between. Germline V lookup: CDR1 MNHNY, CDR2 SVGAGI (reference sequence). The CDR3 runs 12 residues.

This clone has a handful of counts. This chain links TRBV19 with TRBJ2-7; D remains unclear. The CDR3 contains 14 residues. V gave up 5 bases and J gave up 2 bases, with 13 bases separating them. In germline, CDR1 is LNHDA, CDR2 SQIVND (reference sequence). As DNA, the CDR3 is TGTGCCAGTAGTCCTCTTTGGGGTACCTACGAGCAGTACTTC. Translating gives CASSPLWGTYEQYF.

The J gene is TRBJ2-7, the V gene TRBV5-5; 9 bases are shared with TRBD2. The CDR3 runs to 18 residues. The junction had 11 bases not matched to a gene; V was cut back by 1 base and J by 0 bases. Germline assignment: CDR1 SGHKS and CDR2 YYEKEE (reference sequence). The CDR3 sequence is CASSLRGSGRSTSYEQYF. The CDR3 bases are TGTGCCAGCAGCTTGCGTGGCAGCGGGAGGAGTACCTCCTACGAGCAGTACTTC.

This chain joins TRBV18 and TRBJ1-4; possibly TRBD1 for D (6 bases). V lost 5 bases, J lost 8 bases, and 9 bases lay in between. This CDR3 is 12 amino acids long. The germline CDR1 and CDR2 sequences are KGHSH and LQKENI. The CDR3, as DNA: TGTGCCAGCTCATTTACAGGGGAAAAACTGTTTTTT. The encoded protein is CASSFTGEKLFF.

This clone has more than one count but fewer than ten. The identical CDR3 is also encoded by other nucleotide sequences in the sample. The chain has TRBV5-1 and TRBJ2-1; 8 bases are a match to TRBD2. The CDR3 spans 13 residues. The V gene's germline CDR1 is SGHRS and CDR2 YFSETQ. Trimming cost V 0 bases and J 10 bases; bases outside gene matches: 3. CDR3 nucleotides: TGCGCCAGCAGCTTGGGCCCGGGAGGGGAGCAGTTCTTC. Encoded protein: CASSLGPGGEQFF.

The gene calls are TRBV11-2 and TRBJ1-4, with a possible D match to TRBD1 (6 bases). V was pared by 5 bases and J by 8 bases, with 18 bases between. Germline V gives CDR1 SGHAT, CDR2 FQNNGV. The CDR3 contains 15 residues. The CDR3 nucleotides read TGTGCCAGCAGCCCAGCCCCGGGACACTTAGAAAAACTGTTTTTT. Translating it yields CASSPAPGHLEKLFF.

The CDR3 sequence is CASSQADTQYF. The CDR3 bases are TGTGCCAGCAGTCAGGCGGATACGCAGTATTTT. V usage is TRBV2 and J usage is TRBJ2-3, with D hard to call. The CDR3 is 11 residues long. Between the trimmed V and J ends, which lost 5 bases and 6 bases, there was a span of 6 bases. The V gene's germline CDR1 is SNHLY and CDR2 FYNNEI.

V is TRBV30 and J is TRBJ1-1; TRBD1 agrees at 8 bases. Germline CDR1 and CDR2: GTSNPN and SVGIG (reference sequence). Trimming cost V 3 bases and J 1 base; bases outside gene matches: 1. This CDR3 is built from 13 residues. CDR3 protein: CAWRGQGNTEAFF. The CDR3 DNA follows: TGTGCCTGGAGAGGACAGGGGAACACTGAAGCTTTCTTT.

Of note for this clone: Other DNA sequences within the sample encode an identical CDR3. The chain joins TRBV5-1 to TRBJ2-5, with D unclear. The length of the CDR3 is 15 residues. Germline V gives CDR1 SGHRS, CDR2 YFSETQ. V lost 2 bases to trimming and J lost 3 bases, with 14 bases between them. CDR3 residues: CASSLVGSGEETQYF. The CDR3 DNA reads as TGCGCCAGCAGCTTAGTCGGGTCCGGAGAAGAGACCCAGTACTTC. Complete variable domain (other parts from reference TRBV5-1 and TRBJ2-5): KAGVTQTPRYLIKTRGQQVTLSCSPISGHRSVSWYQQTPGQGLQFLFEYFSETQRNKGNFPGRFSGRQFSNSRSEMNVSTLELGDSALYLCASSLVGSGEETQYFGPGTRLLVL.

This rearrangement joins TRBV10-3 to TRBJ2-7, with TRBD1 identical over 8 bases. Germline V gene lookup returns CDR1 ENHRY and CDR2 SYGVKD. The CDR3 totals 17 residues. The V and J ends lost 3 bases and 1 base, in that order; junction bases with no gene match: 11. CDR3 in amino acids: CAISEGQGYPRSYEQYF. CDR3 sequence (DNA): TGTGCCATCAGTGAAGGACAGGGCTACCCTAGGTCCTACGAGCAGTACTTC.

The sample holds one count of this clone. The chain is built from TRBV30 and TRBJ2-2; maybe TRBD2 (5 bases). CDR3 length equals 15 residues. Looked up from germline, CDR1 is GTSNPN and CDR2 is SVGIG (reference sequence). V gave up 3 bases and J gave up 5 bases, with 16 bases separating them. The CDR3 is CAWSPFGMGTGELFF. DNA for the CDR3: TGTGCCTGGAGCCCCTTCGGGATGGGTACCGGGGAGCTGTTTTTT.

J is TRBJ2-3 and V is TRBV5-8, with D possibly matching TRBD1 (5 bases). V lost 4 bases to trimming and J lost 1 base, with 10 bases between them. Germline assignment: CDR1 SGHTS and CDR2 YDEGEE. This CDR3 has 14 residues. The CDR3 loop is CASSALGGTDTQYF. In DNA, the CDR3 is TGTGCCAGCAGCGCGTTAGGGGGCACAGATACGCAGTATTTT.

The chain employs TRBV5-1 and TRBJ2-2; 7 bases line up with TRBD1. The germline V gene encodes CDR1 SGHRS and CDR2 YFSETQ. The V segment lost 4 bases and the J segment 7 bases; nucleotides outside the gene matches: 7. CDR3 size: 14 residues. The CDR3, as DNA: TGCGCCAGCAGCGACCCCAGGGGGTTCGGGGAGCTGTTTTTT. Translation gives CASSDPRGFGELFF.

The chain recombines TRBV7-9 with TRBJ1-1, with a possible D match to TRBD1 (6 bases). Per the germline V gene, CDR1 is SEHNR and CDR2 is FQNEAQ (reference sequence). The CDR3 totals 14 residues. The ends were cut back, 0 bases at V and 3 bases at J, with 8 bases in the middle. The CDR3: CASSLAGADTEAFF. The CDR3 DNA reads TGTGCCAGCAGCTTAGCGGGGGCGGACACTGAAGCTTTCTTT.

A few counts support this clone. Written as DNA, the CDR3 is TGTGCTAGTGGTTTTTCTACATCCCCCACCGGGGAGCTGTTTTTT. Translating gives CASGFSTSPTGELFF. The gene calls are TRBV12-5 and TRBJ2-2; no clear D gene. CDR1 is LGHNT and CDR2 is FRNRAP in the germline V gene. Trimming pared 3 bases from V and 4 bases from J, leaving 12 bases between. CDR3 size: 15 residues.

A single count supports this clone. Other DNA variants within this sample encode the same CDR3. The chain uses TRBV10-3 and TRBJ1-5; TRBD1 matches at 9 bases. Germline CDR1 reads ENHRY; CDR2 reads SYGVKD. Trimming removed 6 bases from V and 5 bases from J; junction bases left unmatched: 2. CDR3 size: 13 residues. CDR3 sequence reads: CAISRDRDQPQHF. CDR3 DNA: TGTGCCATCAGCCGGGACAGGGATCAGCCCCAGCATTTT.

The rearrangement links TRBV28 to TRBJ1-2, with D possibly being TRBD1 (5 bases). V was cut by 3 bases and J by 5 bases, with 16 bases left in between. Germline assignment: CDR1 MDHEN and CDR2 SYDVKM. CDR3 length equals 15 residues. CDR3 amino acids: CASSFPRPGGYGYTF. The CDR3 DNA reads TGTGCCAGCAGTTTCCCCCGCCCGGGGGGGTATGGCTACACCTTC.

This chain's CDR3 is CSGMRAPTYEQYF. CDR3 in DNA: TGCAGTGGTATGCGGGCGCCTACGTACGAGCAGTACTTC. The chain carries TRBV29-1 and TRBJ2-7, with D possibly matching TRBD2 (5 bases). The CDR3 covers 13 residues. The germline V gene encodes CDR1 SQVTM and CDR2 ANQGSEA.

The genes are TRBV5-4 and TRBJ1-2, with TRBD1 matching 10 bases. V lost 0 bases to trimming and J lost 1 base; unmatched junction nucleotides: 6. There are 17 residues in the CDR3. CDR1 is SGHNT, CDR2 YYREEE, per germline (reference sequence). CDR3 in amino acids: CASSLGGTGAVNYGYTF. Here the CDR3 DNA reads TGTGCCAGCAGCTTGGGGGGGACAGGGGCCGTTAACTATGGCTACACCTTC.

A few counts support this clone. DNA of the CDR3: TGTGCCAGGAGGCCCCTCATGGGGGACACTGAAGCTTTCTTT. Its translation is CARRPLMGDTEAFF. J is TRBJ1-1 and V is TRBV7-9, with D possibly matching TRBD1 (5 bases). CDR1 is SEHNR and CDR2 is FQNEAQ in the germline V gene (reference sequence). The ends were cut back, 9 bases at V and 3 bases at J, with 17 bases in the middle. The CDR3 is 14 amino acids. The complete variable domain, with remaining parts taken from reference TRBV7-9 and TRBJ1-1, reads DTGVSQNPRHKITKRGQNVTFRCDPISEHNRLYWYRQTLGQGPEFLTYFQNEAQLEKSRLLSDRFSAERPKGSFSTLEIQRTEQGDSAMYLCARRPLMGDTEAFFGQGTRLTVV.

This clone occurred once. The chain couples TRBV4-1 to TRBJ2-5; 13 bases align to TRBD2. CDR1 and CDR2 from the germline V gene are MGHRA and YSYEKL. V gave up 3 bases and J gave up 5 bases; unmatched junction bases: 9. CDR3 size: 17 residues. The CDR3 coding sequence is TGCGCCAGCAGCCACCCAACTAGCGGGAGGGCCGGGGAGACCCAGTACTTC. It codes for CASSHPTSGRAGETQYF.

The chain couples TRBV19 to TRBJ2-5, with D maybe TRBD1 (6 bases). The better agreement between TRBJ2-7 and the DNA end casts doubt on the J call. The length of the CDR3 is 15 residues. Looked up from germline, CDR1 is LNHDA and CDR2 is SQIVND (reference sequence). The CDR3 DNA follows: TGTGCCAGTACCAGGGGCGGCAGGGATAGGAACGAGCAGTACTTC. Its protein product is CASTRGGRDRNEQYF.

The chain employs TRBV5-1 and TRBJ2-1; D could derive from TRBD1 or TRBD2 (5 bases each). V was cut by 4 bases and J by 2 bases, with 16 bases left in between. This CDR3 contains 16 residues. Germline V lookup: CDR1 SGHRS, CDR2 YFSETQ. In DNA, the CDR3 is TGCGCCAGCAGCGAAGGGACCCAACCTGCCTACAATGAGCAGTTCTTC. Its protein product is CASSEGTQPAYNEQFF.